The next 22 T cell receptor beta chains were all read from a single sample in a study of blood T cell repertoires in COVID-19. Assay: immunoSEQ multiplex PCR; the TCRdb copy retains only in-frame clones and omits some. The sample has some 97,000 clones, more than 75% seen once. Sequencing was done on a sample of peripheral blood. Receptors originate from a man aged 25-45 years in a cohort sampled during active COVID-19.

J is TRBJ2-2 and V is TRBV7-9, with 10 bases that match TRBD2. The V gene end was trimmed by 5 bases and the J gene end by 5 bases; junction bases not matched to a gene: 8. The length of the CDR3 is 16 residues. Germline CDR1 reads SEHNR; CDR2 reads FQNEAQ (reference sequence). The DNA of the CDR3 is TGTGCCAGCAGCCCCTCGCTAGCGGGGGCTACCGGGGAGCTGTTTTTT. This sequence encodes CASSPSLAGATGELFF.

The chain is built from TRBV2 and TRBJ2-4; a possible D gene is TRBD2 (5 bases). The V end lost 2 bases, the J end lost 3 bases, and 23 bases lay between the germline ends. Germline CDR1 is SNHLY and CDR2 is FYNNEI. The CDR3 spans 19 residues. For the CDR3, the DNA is TGTGCCAGCAGTGAATTCGGTCCAACCCACGGGAAGAACAAAAACATTCAGTACTTC. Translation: CASSEFGPTHGKNKNIQYF. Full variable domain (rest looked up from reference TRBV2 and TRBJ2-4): EPEVTQTPSHQVTQMGQEVILRCVPISNHLYFYWYRQILGQKVEFLVSFYNNEISEKSEIFDDQFSVERPDGSNFTLKIRSTKLEDSAMYFCASSEFGPTHGKNKNIQYFGAGTRLSVL.

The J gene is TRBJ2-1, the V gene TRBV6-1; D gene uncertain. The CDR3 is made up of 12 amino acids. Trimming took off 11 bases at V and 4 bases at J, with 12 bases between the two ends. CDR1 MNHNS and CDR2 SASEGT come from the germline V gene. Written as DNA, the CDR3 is TGTGCCGCCGCATCGGTGTACAATGAGCAGTTCTTC. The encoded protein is CAAASVYNEQFF.

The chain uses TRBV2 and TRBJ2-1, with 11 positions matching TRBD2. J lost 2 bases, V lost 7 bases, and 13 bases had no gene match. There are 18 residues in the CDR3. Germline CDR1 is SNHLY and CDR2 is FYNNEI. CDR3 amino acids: CASMAGAGSGGAYNEQFF. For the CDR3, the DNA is TGTGCCAGCATGGCAGGGGCTGGTAGCGGGGGGGCCTACAATGAGCAGTTCTTC. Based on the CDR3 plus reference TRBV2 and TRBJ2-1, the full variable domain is EPEVTQTPSHQVTQMGQEVILRCVPISNHLYFYWYRQILGQKVEFLVSFYNNEISEKSEIFDDQFSVERPDGSNFTLKIRSTKLEDSAMYFCASMAGAGSGGAYNEQFFGPGTRLTVL.

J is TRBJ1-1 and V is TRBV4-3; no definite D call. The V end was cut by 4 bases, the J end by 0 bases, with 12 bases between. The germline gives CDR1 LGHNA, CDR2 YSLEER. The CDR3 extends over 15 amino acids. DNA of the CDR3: TGCGCCAGCAGCCCTGGACGGGAACTGAACACTGAAGCTTTCTTT. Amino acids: CASSPGRELNTEAFF.

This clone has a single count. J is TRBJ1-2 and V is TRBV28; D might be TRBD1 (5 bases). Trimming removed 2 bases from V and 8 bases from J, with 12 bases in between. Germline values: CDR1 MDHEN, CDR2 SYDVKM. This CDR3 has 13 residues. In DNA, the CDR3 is TGTGCCAGCAGTTTAAGCGGGACGCAGGGCTACACCTTC. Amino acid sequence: CASSLSGTQGYTF.

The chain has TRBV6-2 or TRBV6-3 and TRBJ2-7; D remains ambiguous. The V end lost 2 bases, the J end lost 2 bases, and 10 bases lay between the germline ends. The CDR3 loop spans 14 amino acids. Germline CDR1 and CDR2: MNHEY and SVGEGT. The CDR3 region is CASSYLAGPYEQYF. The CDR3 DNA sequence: TGTGCCAGCAGTTACCTTGCAGGTCCCTACGAGCAGTACTTC.

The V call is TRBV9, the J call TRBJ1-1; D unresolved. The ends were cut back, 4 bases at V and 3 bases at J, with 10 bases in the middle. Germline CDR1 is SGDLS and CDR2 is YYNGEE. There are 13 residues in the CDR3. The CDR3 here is CASSLSRDTEAFF. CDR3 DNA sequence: TGTGCCAGCAGCCTAAGCCGGGACACTGAAGCTTTCTTT.

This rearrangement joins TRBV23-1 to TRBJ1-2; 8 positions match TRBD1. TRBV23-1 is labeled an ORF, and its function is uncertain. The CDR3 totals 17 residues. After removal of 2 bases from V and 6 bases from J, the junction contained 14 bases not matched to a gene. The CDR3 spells CASSQRQGRKSKDGYTF. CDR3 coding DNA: TGCGCCAGCAGTCAAAGACAGGGGAGAAAGTCCAAGGATGGCTACACCTTC.

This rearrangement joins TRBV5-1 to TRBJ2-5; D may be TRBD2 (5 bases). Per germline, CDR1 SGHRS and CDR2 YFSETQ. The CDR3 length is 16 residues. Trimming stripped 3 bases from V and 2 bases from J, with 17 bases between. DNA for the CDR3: TGCGCCAGCAGCTGGGAGAATGGACTCTTACAAGAGACCCAGTACTTC. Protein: CASSWENGLLQETQYF. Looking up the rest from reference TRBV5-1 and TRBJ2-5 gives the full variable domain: KAGVTQTPRYLIKTRGQQVTLSCSPISGHRSVSWYQQTPGQGLQFLFEYFSETQRNKGNFPGRFSGRQFSNSRSEMNVSTLELGDSALYLCASSWENGLLQETQYFGPGTRLLVL.

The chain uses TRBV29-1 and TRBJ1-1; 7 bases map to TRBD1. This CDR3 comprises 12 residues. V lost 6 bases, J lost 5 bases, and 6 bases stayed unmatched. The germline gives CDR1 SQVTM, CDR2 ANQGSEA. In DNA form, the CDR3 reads TGCAGCGTCCGAGGGGGCCAAACTGAAGCTTTCTTT. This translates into CSVRGGQTEAFF.

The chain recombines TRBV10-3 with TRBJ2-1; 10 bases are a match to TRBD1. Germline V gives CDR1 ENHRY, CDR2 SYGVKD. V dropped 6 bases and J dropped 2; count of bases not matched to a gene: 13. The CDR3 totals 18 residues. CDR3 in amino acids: CAISGRLTGTGAYNEQFF. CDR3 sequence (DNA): TGTGCCATCAGCGGTCGCCTAACCGGGACAGGGGCCTACAATGAGCAGTTCTTC.

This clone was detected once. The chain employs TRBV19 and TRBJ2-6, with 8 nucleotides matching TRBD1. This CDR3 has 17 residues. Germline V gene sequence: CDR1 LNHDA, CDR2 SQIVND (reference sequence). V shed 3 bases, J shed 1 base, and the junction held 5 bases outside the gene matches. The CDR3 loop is CASSMGQDISGANVLTF. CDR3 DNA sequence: TGTGCCAGTAGTATGGGACAGGATATTTCTGGGGCCAACGTCCTGACTTTC.

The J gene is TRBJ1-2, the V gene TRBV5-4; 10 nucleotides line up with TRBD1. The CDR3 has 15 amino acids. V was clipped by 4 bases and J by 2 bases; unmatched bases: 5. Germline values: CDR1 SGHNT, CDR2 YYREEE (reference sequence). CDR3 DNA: TGTGCCAGCAGCCGACGGGACAGGGGAAACTATGGCTACACCTTC. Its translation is CASSRRDRGNYGYTF.

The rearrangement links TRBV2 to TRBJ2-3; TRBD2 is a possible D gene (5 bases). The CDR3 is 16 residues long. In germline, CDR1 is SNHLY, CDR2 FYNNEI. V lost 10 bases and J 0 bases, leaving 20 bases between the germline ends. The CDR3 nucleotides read TGTGCCATTACACTACTAGGAGGATCTAGCACAGATACGCAGTATTTT. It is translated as CAITLLGGSSTDTQYF.

The CDR3 coding sequence is TGCGCCGGGCCCATCTACAGGGGGAGCACCGGGGAGCTGTTTTTT. It translates to CAGPIYRGSTGELFF. The rearrangement links TRBV10-1 to TRBJ2-2; TRBD1 aligns across 8 bases. The CDR3 loop spans 15 amino acids. V shed 11 bases and J 4 bases; nucleotides not matched to a gene: 12. From germline, CDR1 is WNHNN and CDR2 SYGVQD (reference sequence).

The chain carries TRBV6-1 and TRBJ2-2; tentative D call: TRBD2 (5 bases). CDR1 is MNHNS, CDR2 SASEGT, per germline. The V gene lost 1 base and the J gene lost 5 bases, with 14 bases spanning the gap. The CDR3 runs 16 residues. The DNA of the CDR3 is TGTGCCAGCAGTGAAGATCTAGCTTGGGGAACCGGGGAGCTGTTTTTT. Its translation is CASSEDLAWGTGELFF.

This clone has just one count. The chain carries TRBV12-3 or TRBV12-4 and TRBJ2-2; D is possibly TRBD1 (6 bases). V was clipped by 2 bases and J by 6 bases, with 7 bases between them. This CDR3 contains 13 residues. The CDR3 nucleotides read TGTGCCAGCAGTTTAAGGACAGCCGGGGAGCTGTTTTTT. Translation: CASSLRTAGELFF.

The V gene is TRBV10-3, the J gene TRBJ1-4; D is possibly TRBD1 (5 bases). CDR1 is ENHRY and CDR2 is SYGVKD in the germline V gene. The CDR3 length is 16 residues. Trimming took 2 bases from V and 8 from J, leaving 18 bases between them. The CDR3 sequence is CAISETSLSQGEKLFF. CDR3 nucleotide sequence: TGTGCCATCAGTGAGACCTCCCTGTCCCAGGGAGAAAAACTGTTTTTT.

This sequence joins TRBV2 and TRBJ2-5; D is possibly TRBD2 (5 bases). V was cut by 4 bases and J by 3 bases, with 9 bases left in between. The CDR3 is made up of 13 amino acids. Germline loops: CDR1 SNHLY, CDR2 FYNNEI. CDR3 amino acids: CASSVLREETQYF. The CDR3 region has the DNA TGTGCCAGCAGTGTATTGAGGGAAGAGACCCAGTACTTC.

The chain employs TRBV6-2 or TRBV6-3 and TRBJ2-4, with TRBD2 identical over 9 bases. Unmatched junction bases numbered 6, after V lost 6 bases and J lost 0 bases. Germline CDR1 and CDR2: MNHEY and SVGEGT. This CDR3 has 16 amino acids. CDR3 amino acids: CASSRLAGLAKNIQYF. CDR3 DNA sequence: TGTGCCAGCAGCCGTCTAGCGGGGCTAGCCAAAAACATTCAGTACTTC.

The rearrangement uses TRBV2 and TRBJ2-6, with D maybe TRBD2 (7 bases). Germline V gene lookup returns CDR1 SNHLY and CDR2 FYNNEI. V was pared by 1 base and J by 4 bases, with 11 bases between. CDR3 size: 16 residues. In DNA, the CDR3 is TGTGCCAGCAGTGAAGTGGGGGGGGCCGGGGCCAACGTCCTGACTTTC. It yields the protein CASSEVGGAGANVLTF.